This paragraph covers one T cell receptor beta chain sequence. This sample was included in a study of OX40 agonist ivuxolimab in advanced cancers. Germline loops: CDR1 SGHRS, CDR2 YFSETQ. The CDR3 length is 14 residues. V lost 7 bases to trimming and J lost 6 bases; unmatched junction nucleotides: 12. TCRdb keeps only in-frame clones here, not all; method: immunoSEQ multiplex PCR. The profile shows 80,000 to 100,000 clones, roughly 94% of them singletons. This rearrangement joins TRBV5-1 to TRBJ2-7; 8 bases are shared with TRBD2. This clonotype was obtained from an adult with an advanced solid tumor such as melanoma, head and neck, liver or kidney cancer. This specimen consisted of CD4+ or CD8+ T cells sorted from blood, obtained in a trial of the OX40 agonist ivuxolimab. The CDR3 sequence: CASVYSGSGGEQYF. Written as DNA, the CDR3 is TGCGCCAGCGTCTATTCGGGGAGCGGGGGCGAGCAGTACTTC. The variable domain in full, with the rest retrieved from reference TRBV5-1 and TRBJ2-7, is KAGVTQTPRYLIKTRGQQVTLSCSPISGHRSVSWYQQTPGQGLQFLFEYFSETQRNKGNFPGRFSGRQFSNSRSEMNVSTLELGDSALYLCASVYSGSGGEQYFGPGTRLTVT.